This T cell receptor (beta chain) was recorded in a study of blood T cell repertoires in COVID-19. Trimming shortened V by 5 bases and J by 1 base, and 8 bases separated the two germline ends. Germline values: CDR1 SNHLY, CDR2 FYNNEI. The CDR3 consists of 13 residues. Repertoires were generated with immunoSEQ multiplex PCR, while TCRdb's copy carries only in-frame clones and drops some. The data contain approximately 350,000 clones, around 86% of them singletons. Sequenced sample: peripheral blood. The sequence came from a woman between 45 and 60 years old with COVID-19, enrolled during active disease. The chain is built from TRBV2 and TRBJ1-2, with D perhaps TRBD1 (5 bases). In DNA, the CDR3 is TGTGCCAGCAGTCGAGACAGTAACTATGGCTACACCTTC. It encodes CASSRDSNYGYTF. The variable domain in full, with the rest retrieved from reference TRBV2 and TRBJ1-2, is EPEVTQTPSHQVTQMGQEVILRCVPISNHLYFYWYRQILGQKVEFLVSFYNNEISEKSEIFDDQFSVERPDGSNFTLKIRSTKLEDSAMYFCASSRDSNYGYTFGSGTRLTVV.